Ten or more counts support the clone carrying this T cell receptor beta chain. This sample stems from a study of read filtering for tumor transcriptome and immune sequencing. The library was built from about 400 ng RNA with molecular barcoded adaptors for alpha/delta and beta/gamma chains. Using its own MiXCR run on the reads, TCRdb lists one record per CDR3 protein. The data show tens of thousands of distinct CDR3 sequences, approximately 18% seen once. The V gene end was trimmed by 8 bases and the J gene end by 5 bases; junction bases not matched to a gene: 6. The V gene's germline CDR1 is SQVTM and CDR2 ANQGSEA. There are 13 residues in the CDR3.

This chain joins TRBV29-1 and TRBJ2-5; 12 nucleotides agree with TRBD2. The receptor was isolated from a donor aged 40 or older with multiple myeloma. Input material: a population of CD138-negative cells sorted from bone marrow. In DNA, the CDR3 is TGCAGCATTCGTGGGACTAGCGGGGAGACCCAGTACTTC. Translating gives CSIRGTSGETQYF.